Listed here is a single T cell receptor beta chain. TCRdb analysed the 5' RACE reads with MiXCR anew, one entry per CDR3 protein. Counted here are 450,000 or so distinct CDR3 sequences, around 24% occurring once; the ten biggest clones make up around 3%. The CDR3 runs to 15 residues. Germline CDR1 is KGHSH and CDR2 is LQKENI. Trimming stripped 0 bases from V and 0 bases from J, with 3 bases between. This entry belongs to a study of identical twins. The sample was also reused in another study, on T cells expressing NK-cell markers.

The chain has TRBV18 and TRBJ2-6; D ambiguous. Material: CD4+ T cells sorted from blood. This TCR was recovered from a woman aged 18-35 years in good health. The CDR3 is CASSPPDSGANVLTF. The CDR3 region has the DNA TGTGCCAGCTCACCACCGGACTCTGGGGCCAACGTCCTGACTTTC.